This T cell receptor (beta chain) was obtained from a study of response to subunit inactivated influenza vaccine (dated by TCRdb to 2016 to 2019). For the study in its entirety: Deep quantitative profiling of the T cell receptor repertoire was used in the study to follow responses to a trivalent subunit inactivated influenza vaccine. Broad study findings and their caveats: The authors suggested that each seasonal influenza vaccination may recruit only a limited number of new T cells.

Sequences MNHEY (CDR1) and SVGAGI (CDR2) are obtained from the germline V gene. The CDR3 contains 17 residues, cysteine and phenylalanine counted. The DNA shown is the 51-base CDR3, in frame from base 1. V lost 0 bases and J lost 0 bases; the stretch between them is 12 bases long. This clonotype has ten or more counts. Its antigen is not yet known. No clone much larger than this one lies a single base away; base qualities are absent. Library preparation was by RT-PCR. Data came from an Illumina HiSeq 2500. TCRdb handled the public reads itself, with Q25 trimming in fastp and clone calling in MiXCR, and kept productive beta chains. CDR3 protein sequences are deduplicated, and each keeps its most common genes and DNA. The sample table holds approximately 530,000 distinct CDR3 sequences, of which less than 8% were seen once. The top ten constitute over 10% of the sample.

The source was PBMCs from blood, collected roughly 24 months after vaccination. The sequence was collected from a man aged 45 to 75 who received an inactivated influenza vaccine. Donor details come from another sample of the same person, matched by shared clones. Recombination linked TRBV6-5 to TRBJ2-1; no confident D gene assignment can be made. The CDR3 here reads CASSYSFPESSYNEQFF. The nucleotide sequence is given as TGTGCCAGCAGTTACTCGTTCCCAGAGAGCTCCTACAATGAGCAGTTCTTC.